The source of this TCR beta chain is a study of shared clonotypes between healthy human individuals. Sequencing used immunoSEQ multiplex PCR; TCRdb keeps in-frame clones, though not all of them. The table lists approximately 1.4 million clones, 95% to 99% of them singletons. The study's findings and limits: As a rule, naive subsets had a larger estimated richness than memory subsets.

A word on this clone: Its antigen is as yet unknown.

V dropped 0 bases and J dropped 7 bases, with 10 bases sitting between them. CDR1 is MNHNS, CDR2 SASEGT, per germline. CDR3 length equals 13 residues. The chain has TRBV6-1 and TRBJ2-7; no clear D gene. This clonotype originated in a man younger than 40 in good health. Material: naive CD4+ T cells sorted from blood. As for subset: CD45RA+ positively selected. The CDR3 protein is CASSEAATWEQYF. CDR3 sequence (DNA): TGTGCCAGCAGTGAAGCGGCCACATGGGAGCAGTACTTC.